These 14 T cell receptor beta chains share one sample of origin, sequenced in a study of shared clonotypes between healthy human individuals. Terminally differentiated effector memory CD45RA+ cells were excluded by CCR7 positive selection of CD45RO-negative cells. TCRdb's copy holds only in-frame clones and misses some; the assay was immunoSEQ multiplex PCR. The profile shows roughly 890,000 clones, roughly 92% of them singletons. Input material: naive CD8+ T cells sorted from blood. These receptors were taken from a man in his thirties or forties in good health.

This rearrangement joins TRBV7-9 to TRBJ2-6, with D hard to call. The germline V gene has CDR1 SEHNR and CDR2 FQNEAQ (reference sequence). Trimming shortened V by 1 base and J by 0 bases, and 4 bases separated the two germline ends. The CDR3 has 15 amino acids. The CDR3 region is CASSLGSSGANVLTF. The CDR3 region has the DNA TGTGCCAGCAGCTTAGGCAGCTCTGGGGCCAACGTCCTGACTTTC.

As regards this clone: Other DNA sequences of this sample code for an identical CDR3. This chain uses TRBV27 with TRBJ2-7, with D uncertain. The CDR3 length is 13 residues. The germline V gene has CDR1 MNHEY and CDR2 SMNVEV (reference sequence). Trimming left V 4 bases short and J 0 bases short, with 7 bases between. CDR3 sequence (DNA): TGTGCCAGCAGTTGGGCCAGCTCCTACGAGCAGTACTTC. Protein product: CASSWASSYEQYF.

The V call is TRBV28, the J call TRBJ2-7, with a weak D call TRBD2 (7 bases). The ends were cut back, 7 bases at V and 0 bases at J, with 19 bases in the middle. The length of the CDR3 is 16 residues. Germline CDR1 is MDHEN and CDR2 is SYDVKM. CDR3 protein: CASTLGGTISSYEQYF. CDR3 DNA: TGTGCCAGCACGCTAGGGGGGACTATAAGCTCCTACGAGCAGTACTTC.

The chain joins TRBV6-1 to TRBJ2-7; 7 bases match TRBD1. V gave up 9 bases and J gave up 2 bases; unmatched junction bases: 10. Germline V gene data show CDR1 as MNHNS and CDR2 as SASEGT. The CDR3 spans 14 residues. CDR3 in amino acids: CASSDRVFAYEQYF. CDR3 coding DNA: TGTGCCAGTAGCGACAGGGTGTTCGCCTACGAGCAGTACTTC.

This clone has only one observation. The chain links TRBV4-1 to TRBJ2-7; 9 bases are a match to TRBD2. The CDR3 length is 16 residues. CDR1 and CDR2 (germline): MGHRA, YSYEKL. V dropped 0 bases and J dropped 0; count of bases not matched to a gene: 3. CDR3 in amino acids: CASSQEIAGVSYEQYF. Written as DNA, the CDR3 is TGCGCCAGCAGCCAAGAAATAGCGGGGGTCTCCTACGAGCAGTACTTC.

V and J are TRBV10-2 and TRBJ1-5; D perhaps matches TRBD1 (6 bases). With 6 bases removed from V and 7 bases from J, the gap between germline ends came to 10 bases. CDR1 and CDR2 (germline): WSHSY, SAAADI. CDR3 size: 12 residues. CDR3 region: CASRTGTQPQHF. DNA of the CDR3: TGCGCCAGCAGAACAGGGACCCAGCCCCAGCATTTT.

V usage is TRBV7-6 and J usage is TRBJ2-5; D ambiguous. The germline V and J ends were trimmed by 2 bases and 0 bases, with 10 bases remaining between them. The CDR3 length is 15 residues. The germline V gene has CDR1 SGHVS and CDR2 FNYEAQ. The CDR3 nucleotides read TGTGCCAGCAGCTTATGGCGGCAGTACCAAGAGACCCAGTACTTC. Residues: CASSLWRQYQETQYF.

For the CDR3, the DNA is TGTGCCACCAACGCCTACGAGCAGTACTTC. It translates to CATNAYEQYF. V gene TRBV6-5 combines with J gene TRBJ2-7; no clear D. V shed 10 bases and J shed 2 bases, with 6 bases lying between them. Germline CDR1 MNHEY, CDR2 SVGAGI. The CDR3 is 10 amino acids.

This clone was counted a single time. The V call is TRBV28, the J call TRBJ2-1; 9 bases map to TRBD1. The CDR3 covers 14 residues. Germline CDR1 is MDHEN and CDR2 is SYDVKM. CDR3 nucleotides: TGTTCCTCCGGACAGGGGACATTGTACAATGAGCAGTTCTTC. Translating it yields CSSGQGTLYNEQFF.

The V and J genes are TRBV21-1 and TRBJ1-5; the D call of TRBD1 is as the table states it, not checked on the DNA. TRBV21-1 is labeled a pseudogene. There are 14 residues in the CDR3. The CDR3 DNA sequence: TGTGCCAGCAAACCGGACAGGGGTTTTCAGCCCCAGCATTTT. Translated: CASKPDRGFQPQHF.

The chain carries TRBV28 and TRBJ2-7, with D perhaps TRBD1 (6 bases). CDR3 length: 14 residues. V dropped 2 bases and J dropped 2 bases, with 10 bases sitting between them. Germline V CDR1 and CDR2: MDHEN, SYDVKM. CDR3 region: CASSLRDKTYEQYF. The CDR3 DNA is TGTGCCAGCAGTTTAAGGGACAAAACCTACGAGCAGTACTTC. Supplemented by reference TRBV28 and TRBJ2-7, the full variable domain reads DVKVTQSSRYLVKRTGEKVFLECVQDMDHENMFWYRQDPGLGLRLIYFSYDVKMKEKGDIPEGYSVSREKKERFSLILESASTNQTSMYLCASSLRDKTYEQYFGPGTRLTVT.

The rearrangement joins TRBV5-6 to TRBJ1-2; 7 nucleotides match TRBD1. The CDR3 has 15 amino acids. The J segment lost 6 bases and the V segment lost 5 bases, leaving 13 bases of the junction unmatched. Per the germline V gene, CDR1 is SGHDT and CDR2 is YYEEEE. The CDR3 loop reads CASRGGAGGVNGYTF. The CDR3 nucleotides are TGTGCCAGCAGGGGTGGGGCAGGGGGTGTCAATGGCTACACCTTC.

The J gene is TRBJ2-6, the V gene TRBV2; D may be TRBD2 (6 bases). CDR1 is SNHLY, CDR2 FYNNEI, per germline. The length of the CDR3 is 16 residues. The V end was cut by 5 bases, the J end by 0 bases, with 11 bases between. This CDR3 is CASSRGLNSGANVLTF. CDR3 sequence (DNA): TGTGCCAGCAGTCGGGGGTTGAACTCTGGGGCCAACGTCCTGACTTTC.

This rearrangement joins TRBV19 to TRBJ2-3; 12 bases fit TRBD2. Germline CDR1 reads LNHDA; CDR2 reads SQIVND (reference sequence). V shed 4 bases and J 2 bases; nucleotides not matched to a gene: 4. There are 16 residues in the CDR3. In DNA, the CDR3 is TGTGCCAGTAGTAGAGGACTAGCGGGGATCACAGATACGCAGTATTTT. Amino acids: CASSRGLAGITDTQYF.